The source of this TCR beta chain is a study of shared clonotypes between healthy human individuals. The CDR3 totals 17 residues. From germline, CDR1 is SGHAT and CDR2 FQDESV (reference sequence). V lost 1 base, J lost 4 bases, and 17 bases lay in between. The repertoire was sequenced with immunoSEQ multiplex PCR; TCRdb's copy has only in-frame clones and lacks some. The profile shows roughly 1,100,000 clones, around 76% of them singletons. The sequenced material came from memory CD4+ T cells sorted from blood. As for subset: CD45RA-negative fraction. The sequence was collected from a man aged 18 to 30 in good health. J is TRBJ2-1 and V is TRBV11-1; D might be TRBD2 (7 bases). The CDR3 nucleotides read TGTGCCAGCAGCTTAGTACTCGGGGGGCTCGGGTACAATGAGCAGTTCTTC. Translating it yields CASSLVLGGLGYNEQFF.